This paragraph covers one T cell receptor (beta chain) sequence. The source of the sample is a study of blood T cell repertoires in COVID-19. The CDR3 is 13 residues long. Trimming removed 4 bases at V and 2 bases at J, with 9 bases between. Germline V gene lookup returns CDR1 SGHRS and CDR2 YFSETQ. Using immunoSEQ multiplex PCR, the repertoire was profiled, and TCRdb retains in-frame clones only, with some absent. The sample lists 300,000 to 450,000 clones; approximately 89% were seen once. The chain uses TRBV5-1 and TRBJ1-2; the D gene is possibly TRBD1 (5 bases). This clonotype originated in a man under 40 who had recovered from COVID-19. Material: PBMCs or T cells enriched from blood (not recorded which). The CDR3 DNA reads as TGCGCCAGCAGCCTGGAGGGGAACTATGGCTACACCTTC. The encoded protein is CASSLEGNYGYTF.